This T cell receptor (beta chain) was recorded in a study of blood T cells in healthy people across ages. Alongside a J-beta primer mix, a sample-barcoded 5' primer served in a second PCR lasting roughly 6 to 11 cycles. MiXCR, applied by TCRdb to the 5' RACE reads, yields one record per CDR3 protein. This repertoire shows about 1,400,000 distinct CDR3 sequences, 59% found once; its top ten account for approximately 7%. Investigators took around 10 milliliters of peripheral blood from every donor. CDR3 length: 19 residues. With V trimmed by 4 bases and J by 0 bases, 7 bases remained unmatched. Germline CDR1 SGHDN, CDR2 FVKESK.

The source material was blood. The clonotype comes from a man aged 18 to 30 in good health. The chain couples TRBV14 to TRBJ2-1; 15 positions agree with TRBD2. The CDR3 DNA reads TGTGCCAGCAGCCCGGGACTAGCGGGAGGCCCAAGCTCCTACAATGAGCAGTTCTTC. As protein: CASSPGLAGGPSSYNEQFF.